A selection of T cell receptor beta chains follows, all from one sample in a study of breast tumors, draining lymph nodes, adjacent tissues. Each CDR3 protein is one row after TCRdb ran MiXCR on the multiplex PCR reads. The sample carries 80,000 to 130,000 distinct CDR3 sequences, 21% recorded once. Sequenced material: axillary lymph node tissue. The receptors were sampled from a female donor with breast cancer. Some clones in this sample may be carry-over from other donors' samples. Both conserved end residues are part of each CDR3. Fields, in order: J gene, clone size, V gene, CDR3 length, D gene, CDR3 protein, CDR3 DNA. The D gene is left open where the match is weak. Part of the rows lack a size; the others show once, few, many or a class for expanded clones.

TRBJ2-2,many,TRBV7-2,12,NA,CASSLMTGELFF,TGTGCCAGCAGCTTAATGACGGGGGAGCTGTTTTTT
TRBJ1-2,many,TRBV5-1,12,NA,CASSFSERGYTF,TGCGCCAGCAGCTTTTCCGAGAGGGGCTACACCTTC
TRBJ2-7,many,TRBV5-1,13,NA,CASSDPQSYEQYF,TGCGCCAGCAGCGACCCCCAGTCCTACGAGCAGTACTTC
TRBJ2-1,many,TRBV7-9,15,TRBD2,CASREQGGIYNEQFF,TGTGCCAGCAGAGAGCAGGGAGGGATCTACAATGAGCAGTTCTTC
TRBJ2-3,many,TRBV10-3,14,NA,CAISGTGRFDTQYF,TGTGCCATCAGTGGTACAGGGAGGTTCGATACGCAGTATTTT
TRBJ1-3,NA,TRBV28,14,NA,CASSFLYSGNTIYF,TGTGCCAGCAGTTTTCTGTACTCTGGAAACACCATATATTTT
TRBJ2-3,many,TRBV19,16,TRBD2,CASSSSWGGRADTQYF,TGTGCCAGTAGCAGCTCGTGGGGCGGGAGGGCAGATACGCAGTATTTT
TRBJ2-1,many,TRBV10-1,14,NA,CASSRGLAMDEQFF,TGCGCCAGCAGTCGGGGCCTAGCGATGGATGAGCAGTTCTTC
TRBJ2-1,many,TRBV20-1,15,TRBD2,CSADTLAGGHNEQFF,TGCAGTGCGGACACACTAGCGGGAGGCCACAATGAGCAGTTCTTC
TRBJ1-2,many,TRBV7-8,16,NA,CASSSEYGLKVHGYTF,TGTGCCAGCAGCTCCGAATACGGGTTAAAAGTCCATGGCTACACCTTC
TRBJ2-5,many,TRBV7-3,13,TRBD2,CASSLGGGETQYF,TGTGCCAGCAGCTTAGGGGGAGGGGAGACCCAGTACTTC
TRBJ2-7,many,TRBV5-4,16,TRBD1,CASSSRGQGVSYEQYF,TGTGCCAGCAGCTCCCGGGGACAGGGGGTTTCCTACGAGCAGTACTTC
TRBJ2-4,few,TRBV28,13,NA,CASRTQAKNIQYF,TGTGCCAGCAGAACACAAGCCAAAAACATTCAGTACTTC
TRBJ2-3,many,TRBV2,12,NA,CASRQEADTQYF,TGTGCCAGCAGACAGGAAGCAGATACGCAGTATTTT
TRBJ1-3,NA,TRBV20-1,14,TRBD1,CSASRRGTGNTIYF,TGCAGTGCTAGCCGCAGGGGGACTGGAAACACCATATATTTT
TRBJ2-3,many,TRBV9,17,TRBD1,CASSVSKQGWDTDTQYF,TGTGCCAGCAGCGTATCTAAACAGGGGTGGGACACAGATACGCAGTATTTT
TRBJ2-6,few,TRBV12-3/TRBV12-4,17,NA,CASSLWGQSSGANVLTF,TGTGCCAGCAGTTTATGGGGACAATCCTCTGGGGCCAACGTCCTGACTTTC
TRBJ1-5,many,TRBV20-1,13,TRBD1,CSASITGVQPQHF,TGCAGTGCTAGCATAACAGGGGTTCAGCCCCAGCATTTT
TRBJ2-5,NA,TRBV15,13,NA,CVTSRDDPETQYF,TGCGTCACCAGCAGAGATGATCCAGAGACCCAGTACTTC
TRBJ1-6,NA,TRBV6-5,15,NA,CAVSEPSVDNPPLHF,TGTGCCGTCAGTGAGCCGTCGGTTGACAATCCACCCCTCCACTTT